The 3 T cell receptor beta chains listed next were all sequenced from one sample in a study of tumor and adjacent non-tumor tissue in lung cancer. A modified ARM-PCR protocol with three rounds of nested PCR amplified TCRbeta. TCRdb independently ran MiXCR on the multiplex PCR reads; one entry per CDR3 protein. The sample has some 80,000 distinct CDR3 sequences; 72% are singletons. This sample's RNA came from whole unsorted tissue. The sequenced sample consisted of lung tumor tissue. All receptors come from a middle-aged woman with non-small cell lung cancer.

Of note for this clonotype: Germline and junction disagree at one end, which may indicate a read error. The V call is TRBV11-2, the J call TRBJ1-1; D might be TRBD1 (6 bases). CDR3 length: 16 amino acids. The germline V gene has CDR1 SGHAT and CDR2 FQNNGV. The CDR3: CASSLELQGVNIEALF. CDR3 coding DNA: TGTGCCAGCAGCTTAGAATTACAGGGAGTCAATATTGAAGCTCTCTTT.

This clonotype is judged medium-sized. The rearrangement links TRBV11-2 to TRBJ1-3; unclear D gene. The germline V gene encodes CDR1 SGHAT and CDR2 FQNNGV. The ends were cut back, 5 bases at V and 6 bases at J, with 14 bases in the middle. The CDR3 length is 14 residues. In nucleotides, the CDR3 is TGTGCCAGCAGCGCATCGCAGGCATTAAACACCATATATTTT. Encoded protein: CASSASQALNTIYF.

The chain uses TRBV30 and TRBJ2-5, with D perhaps matching TRBD1 (5 bases). Germline CDR1 GTSNPN, CDR2 SVGIG (reference sequence). The V end was cut by 2 bases, the J end by 5 bases, with 18 bases between. This CDR3 has 15 residues. The CDR3 loop reads CAWSIGKGWKETQYF. In nucleotides, the CDR3 is TGTGCCTGGAGTATTGGCAAGGGGTGGAAGGAGACCCAGTACTTC.